This record covers a single TCR beta chain. There are many counts of this clonotype. Which antigen it targets is not known. No base quality values were provided; no much bigger clone lies one nucleotide off. The data stem from a study of human T cells and chemical hapten exposure (dated by TCRdb to the early 2020s). Looking at the study overall: For sensitization, 2% DPC in acetone was applied to a roughly 2 cm by roughly 2 cm area of upper inner arm skin. Weekly therapeutic DPC doses were additionally applied to the scalp of patients throughout the roughly 25-week study period. Patch testing was performed on the upper back with Finn chambers containing 0.01% DPC, and the patch tests were scored after 6 days according to International Contact Dermatitis Research Group standards. Alopecia areata with under or over 50% scalp involvement, alopecia totalis and alopecia universalis were represented in the patient cohort, which was mostly female. The libraries were sequenced as a pool, and the TCR yield per sample differed mostly because of small variations in library volumes within the pool. This study followed changes in the peripheral blood TCR repertoire in vivo during primary and secondary sensitization of alopecia patients to the hapten diphenylcyclopropenone (DPC). Blood samples were taken from patients before sensitization (week 0) and then at 2, 6 and about 24 weeks after DPC sensitization. For TCR sequencing, blood came from about 28 alopecia patients at anywhere from one to four time points (pre-sensitization, 2, 6 and 24 weeks).

This specimen's time point label, interpreted: patch test 2, 6 weeks after DPC sensitization. The sample's treatment or condition, from its label and the paper: therapeutic diphenylcyclopropenone sensitization with weekly scalp DPC. At each patch-test visit, blood was drawn before the patch test was applied. Eligible patients were aged 18 to 70, diagnosed with alopecia, deemed suitable for DPC therapy, and excluded if pregnant. Total RNA was extracted from unfractionated whole blood collected in Tempus Blood RNA tubes. Library method: RACE. Instrument used: NextSeq 500. During library preparation, unique molecular identifiers were attached to individual cDNA molecules so that TCRs could be counted in a quantitative, reproducible way. Both TCR alpha and TCR beta chains were sequenced from each blood RNA sample. The original methods were these. The median number of TCRs per sample was over 95,000, ranging from about 20,000 to 700,000. V, J and CDR3 annotation of the TCR reads was performed with the Decombinator software suite. For PS versus PT1 abundance plots, all samples were subsampled to the same number of TCRs (28,000). Expanded TCRs were defined as absent before sensitization and observed at least eight times at the 2-week time point. Starting from the raw public reads, TCRdb applied fastp trimming at Q25, assembled clones with MiXCR and retained in-frame beta chains. Every entry covers one CDR3 protein and lists the most common genes and DNA from its rows. None of the V and J calls come from the authors' own analysis; TCRdb made them. The sample data list about 380,000 distinct CDR3 sequences, and around 6% of these were observed just once. Less than 6.5% of the sample rests with the top ten.

Broad study findings and their caveats: Compared with pre-sensitization or healthy control sets, expanded TCRs formed significantly more large CDR3 similarity clusters, which is consistent with antigen-driven responses. After repeated subsampling, the strength of the expansion versus patch-test correlation and the threshold at which it became significant changed. Alopecia, a presumed autoimmune disease, was present in all patients, so the immune response of the patients might differ from that of healthy individuals. No change with DPC sensitization was found in the number of TCRs above 1 in 1000 frequency, and no evidence of global repertoire structure alterations was found. Patch test score correlated positively with the number of PT1 expanded TCRs, reaching significance at thresholds 8, 16 and 32 but not at 4.

The CDR3 spans 15 residues, from the cysteine through the phenylalanine. The kept DNA is CDR3 alone, 45 bases in frame from the first base. CDR1 and CDR2 are drawn from the germline V gene (reference sequence): SGHNT, YYREEE. The junction carries 18 bases between V and J, which are trimmed by 4 bases and 5 bases respectively. This specimen was whole blood, taken in connection with sensitization to the hapten diphenylcyclopropenone (DPC). The chain uses TRBV5-4 and TRBJ2-5, and perhaps TRBD2 as D gene, on 6 matching bases. The TCR comes from a woman between 18 and 29 years old with alopecia areata. Some clones in this sample may be carry-over from other donors' samples. This receptor has the CDR3 CASSGESRGDETQYF. The nucleotide sequence reads TGTGCCAGCAGCGGGGAGTCGCGGGGAGACGAGACCCAGTACTTC.